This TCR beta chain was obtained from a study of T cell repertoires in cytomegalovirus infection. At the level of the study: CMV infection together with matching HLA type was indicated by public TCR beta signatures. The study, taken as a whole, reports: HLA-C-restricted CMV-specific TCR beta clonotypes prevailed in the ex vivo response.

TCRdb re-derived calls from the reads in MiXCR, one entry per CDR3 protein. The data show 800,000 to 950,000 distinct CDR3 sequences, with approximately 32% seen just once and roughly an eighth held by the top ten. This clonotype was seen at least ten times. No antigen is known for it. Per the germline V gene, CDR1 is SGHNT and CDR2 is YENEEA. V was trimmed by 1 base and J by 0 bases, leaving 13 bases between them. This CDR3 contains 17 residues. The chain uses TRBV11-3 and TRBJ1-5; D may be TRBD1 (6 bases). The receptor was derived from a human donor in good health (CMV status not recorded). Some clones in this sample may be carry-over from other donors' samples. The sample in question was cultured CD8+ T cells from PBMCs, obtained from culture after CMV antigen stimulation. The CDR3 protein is CASSLVATGNSNQPQHF. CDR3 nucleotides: TGTGCCAGCAGCTTAGTGGCCACAGGGAATAGCAATCAGCCCCAGCATTTT.